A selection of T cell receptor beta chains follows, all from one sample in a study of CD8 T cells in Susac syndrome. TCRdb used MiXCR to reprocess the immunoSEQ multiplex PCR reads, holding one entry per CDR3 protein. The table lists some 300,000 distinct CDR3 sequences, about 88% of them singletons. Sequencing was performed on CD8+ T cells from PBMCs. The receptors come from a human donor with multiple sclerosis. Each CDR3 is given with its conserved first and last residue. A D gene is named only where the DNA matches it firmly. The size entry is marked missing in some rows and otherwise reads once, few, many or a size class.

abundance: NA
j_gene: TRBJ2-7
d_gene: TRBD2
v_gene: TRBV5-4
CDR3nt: TGTGCCAGCAGCTTCGGGACTAGCCCGACCGAGCAGTACTTC
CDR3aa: CASSFGTSPTEQYF

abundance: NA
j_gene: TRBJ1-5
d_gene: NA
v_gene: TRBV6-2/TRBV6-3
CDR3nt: TGTGCCAGCAGTTTCGAAGAGGGGAGTGGCAATCAGCCCCAGCATTTT
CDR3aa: CASSFEEGSGNQPQHF

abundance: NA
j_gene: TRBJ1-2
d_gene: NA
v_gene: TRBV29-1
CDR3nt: TGCAGCGTTCGCTGGGGCGGACTCCTCAGGACGTATGGCTACACCTTC
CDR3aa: CSVRWGGLLRTYGYTF

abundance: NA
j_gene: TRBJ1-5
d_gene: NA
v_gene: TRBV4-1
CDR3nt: TGCGCCAGCAGCCAAGTATATTCTTTCAGCGAGCCCCAGCATTTT
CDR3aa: CASSQVYSFSEPQHF

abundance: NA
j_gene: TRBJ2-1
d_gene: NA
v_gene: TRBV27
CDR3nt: TGTGCCAGCAGTTTTAGCTCCTACAATGAGCAGTTCTTC
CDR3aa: CASSFSSYNEQFF

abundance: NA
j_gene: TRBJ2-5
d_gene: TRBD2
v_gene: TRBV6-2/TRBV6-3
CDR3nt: TGTGCCAGCAGTCCAGCCCGGACTAGCGGGGAAGAGACCCAGTACTTC
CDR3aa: CASSPARTSGEETQYF

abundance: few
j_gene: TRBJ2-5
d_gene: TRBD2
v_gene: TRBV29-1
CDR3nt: TGCAGCGTTGACCGCCAGGGACTAGCGGGTAGCCAAGAGACCCAGTACTTC
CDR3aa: CSVDRQGLAGSQETQYF

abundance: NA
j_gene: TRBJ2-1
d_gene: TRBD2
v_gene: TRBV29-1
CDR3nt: TGCAGCGCCTCCCGGACTAGCGTCGGGACTGAGCAGTTCTTC
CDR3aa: CSASRTSVGTEQFF

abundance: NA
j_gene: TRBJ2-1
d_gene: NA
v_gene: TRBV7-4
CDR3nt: TGTGCCAGCAGCTTGGTCGGATCCCCAACTTACAATGAGCAGTTCTTC
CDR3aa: CASSLVGSPTYNEQFF

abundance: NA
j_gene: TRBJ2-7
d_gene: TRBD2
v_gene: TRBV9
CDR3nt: TGTGCCAGCAGCTACGGGGGGGCCCCCCACGGGGAGCAGTACTTC
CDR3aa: CASSYGGAPHGEQYF

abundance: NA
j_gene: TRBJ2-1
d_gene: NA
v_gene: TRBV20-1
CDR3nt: TGCAGTGCTCCCTTTGCTATTAATGAGCAGTTCTTC
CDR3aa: CSAPFAINEQFF

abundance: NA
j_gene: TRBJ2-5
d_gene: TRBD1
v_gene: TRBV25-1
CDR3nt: TGTGCCAGCAGCTGGGGGGCCGGGACAGGGGGCGGAAAAACCCAGTACTTC
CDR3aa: CASSWGAGTGGGKTQYF

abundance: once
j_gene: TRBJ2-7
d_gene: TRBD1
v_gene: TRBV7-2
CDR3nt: TGTGCCAGCAGACTAACAGGGGAACCAAAAACCTACGAGCAGTACTTC
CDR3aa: CASRLTGEPKTYEQYF

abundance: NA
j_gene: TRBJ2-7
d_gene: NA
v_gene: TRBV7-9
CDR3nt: TGTGCCAGCAGCTTAGTTGGGGACCCCTACGAGCAGTACTTC
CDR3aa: CASSLVGDPYEQYF

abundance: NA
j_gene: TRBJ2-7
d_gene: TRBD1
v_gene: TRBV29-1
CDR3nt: TGCAGCGTTGAAGTGGTAGGGACAGGGCAGGACGAGCAGTACTTC
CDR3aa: CSVEVVGTGQDEQYF

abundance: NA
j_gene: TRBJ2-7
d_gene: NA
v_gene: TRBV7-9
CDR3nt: TGTGCCAGCAGCTTAGCTTACTACGAGCAGTACTTC
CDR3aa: CASSLAYYEQYF

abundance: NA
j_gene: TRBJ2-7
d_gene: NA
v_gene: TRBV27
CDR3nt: TGTGCCAGCAGTTTATCTGGGGGCCGGTACGAGCAGTACTTC
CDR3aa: CASSLSGGRYEQYF

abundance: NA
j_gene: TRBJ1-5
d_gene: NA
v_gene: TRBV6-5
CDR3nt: TGTGCCAGCACCCAGGGCCTCCATCAGCCCCAGCATTTT
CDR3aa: CASTQGLHQPQHF

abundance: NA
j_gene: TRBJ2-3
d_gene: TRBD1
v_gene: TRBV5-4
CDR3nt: TGTGCCAGCACCTTGGGGCAGGGGGCAGATACGCAGTATTTT
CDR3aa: CASTLGQGADTQYF

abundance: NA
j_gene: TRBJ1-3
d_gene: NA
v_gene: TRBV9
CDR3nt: TGTGCCAGCAGCGTAGCAGGAGCCTCTGGAAACACCATATATTTT
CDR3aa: CASSVAGASGNTIYF

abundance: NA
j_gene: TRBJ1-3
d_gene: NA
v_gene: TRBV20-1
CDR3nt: TGCAGTGCAGGGGCCGGCAACACCATATATTTT
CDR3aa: CSAGAGNTIYF

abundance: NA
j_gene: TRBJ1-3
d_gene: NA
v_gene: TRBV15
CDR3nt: TGTGCCACCAGCAGAGATCACCCTCAGGTCGCTGCTGGAAACACCATATATTTT
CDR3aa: CATSRDHPQVAAGNTIYF

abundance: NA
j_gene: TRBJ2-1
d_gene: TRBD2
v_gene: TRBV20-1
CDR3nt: TGCAGTGCTAGAGAGAGGGAGGGAATTTTCTATGAGCAGTTCTTC
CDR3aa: CSAREREGIFYEQFF

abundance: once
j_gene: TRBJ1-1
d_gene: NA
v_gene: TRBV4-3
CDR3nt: TGCGCCAGCAGCCAAGATTGGGAGGGATCCACTGAAGCTTTCTTT
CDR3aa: CASSQDWEGSTEAFF

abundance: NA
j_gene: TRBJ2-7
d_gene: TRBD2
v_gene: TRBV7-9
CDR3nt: TGTGCCAGCAGCGATTTCTCCGGGACTAGCGGGAGTTGGGACTTC
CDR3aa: CASSDFSGTSGSWDF

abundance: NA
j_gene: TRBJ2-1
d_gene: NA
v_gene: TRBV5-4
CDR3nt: TGTGCCAGCAGCCCGTTTGGGGGGGCCCTGTACAATGAGCAGTTCTTC
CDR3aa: CASSPFGGALYNEQFF

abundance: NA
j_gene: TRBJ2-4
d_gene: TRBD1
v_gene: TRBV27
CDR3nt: TGTGCCAGCAGTTTACGGGACAGGGACTTC
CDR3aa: CASSLRDRDF

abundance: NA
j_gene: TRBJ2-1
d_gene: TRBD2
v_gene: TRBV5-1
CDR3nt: TGCGCCAGCAGCTTTGCGGGAGCTTTTAATGAGCAGTTCTTC
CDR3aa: CASSFAGAFNEQFF

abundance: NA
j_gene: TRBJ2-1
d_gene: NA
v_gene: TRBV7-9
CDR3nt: TGTGCCATGGGTGGAGGGACATATCTGTTCTTC
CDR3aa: CAMGGGTYLFF

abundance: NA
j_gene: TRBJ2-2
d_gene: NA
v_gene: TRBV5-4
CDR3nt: TGTGCCAGCAGCTCCCCCCGGGGGCCAAAGGGGGAGCTGTTTTTT
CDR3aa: CASSSPRGPKGELFF

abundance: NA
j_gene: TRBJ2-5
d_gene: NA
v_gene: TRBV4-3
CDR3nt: TGCGCCAGCAGCCGGCTACTACAAGAGACCCAGTACTTC
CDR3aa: CASSRLLQETQYF

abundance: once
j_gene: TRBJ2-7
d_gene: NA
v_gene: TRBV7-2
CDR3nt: TGTGCCAGCAGCTTAGTCGGTCCGCGGGAGCAGTACTTC
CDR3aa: CASSLVGPREQYF

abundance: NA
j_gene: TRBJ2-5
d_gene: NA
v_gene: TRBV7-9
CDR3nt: TGTGCCAGCAGCTTTTCCCCCGAGTACCAAGAGACCCAGTACTTC
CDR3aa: CASSFSPEYQETQYF

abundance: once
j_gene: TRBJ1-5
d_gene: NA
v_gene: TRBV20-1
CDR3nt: TGCAGTGCGCCTCAGGGTTTTAGCAATCAGCCCCAGCATTTT
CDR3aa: CSAPQGFSNQPQHF

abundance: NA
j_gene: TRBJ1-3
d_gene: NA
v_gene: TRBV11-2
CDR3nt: TGTGCCAGCCAACAGGGTATCACCTCTGGAAACACCATATATTTT
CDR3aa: CASQQGITSGNTIYF

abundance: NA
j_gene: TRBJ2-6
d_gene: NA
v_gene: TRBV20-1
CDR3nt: TGCAGTGCTAGAGGGGAGACAATCGACTCTGGGGCCAACGTCCTGACTTTC
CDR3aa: CSARGETIDSGANVLTF

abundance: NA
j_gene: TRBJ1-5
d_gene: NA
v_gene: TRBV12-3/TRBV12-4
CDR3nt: TGTGCCAGCACCCCCGACGGTTACAATCAGCCCCAGCATTTT
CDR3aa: CASTPDGYNQPQHF

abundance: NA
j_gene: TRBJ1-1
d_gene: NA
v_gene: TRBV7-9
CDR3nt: TGTGCCAGCAGCTTAGTCTTAGGGACTGAAGCTTTCTTT
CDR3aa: CASSLVLGTEAFF

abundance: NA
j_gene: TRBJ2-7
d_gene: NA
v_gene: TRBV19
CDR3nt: TGTGCCAGTAGTGACAGGAAAACCTACGAGCAGTACTTC
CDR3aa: CASSDRKTYEQYF

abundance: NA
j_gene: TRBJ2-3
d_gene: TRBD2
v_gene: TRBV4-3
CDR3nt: TGCGCCAGCAGCCATACTTTTCTAGCGGGAGGCACAGATACGCAGTATTTT
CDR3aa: CASSHTFLAGGTDTQYF

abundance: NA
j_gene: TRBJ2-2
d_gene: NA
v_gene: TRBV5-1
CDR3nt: TGCGCCAGCAGCTTGTCGGACCACAACACCGGGGAGCTGTTTTTT
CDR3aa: CASSLSDHNTGELFF

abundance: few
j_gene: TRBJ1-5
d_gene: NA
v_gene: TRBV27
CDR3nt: TGTGCCAGCAGTTTAGGTGGAACGGATCAGCCCCAGCATTTT
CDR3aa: CASSLGGTDQPQHF

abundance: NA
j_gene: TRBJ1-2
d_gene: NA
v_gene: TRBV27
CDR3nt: TGTGCCAGCAGTTTTATAGGGGGAGAATATGGCTACACCTTC
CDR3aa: CASSFIGGEYGYTF

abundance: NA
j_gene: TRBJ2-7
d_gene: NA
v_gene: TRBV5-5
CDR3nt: TGTGCCAGCAGCTTCGGGGAGTACGAGCAGTACTTC
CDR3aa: CASSFGEYEQYF

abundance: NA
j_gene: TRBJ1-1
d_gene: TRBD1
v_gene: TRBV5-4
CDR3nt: TGTGCCAGCAGCTTGGACCTCAGGGGGCGCGGAACTGAAGCTTTCTTT
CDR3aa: CASSLDLRGRGTEAFF

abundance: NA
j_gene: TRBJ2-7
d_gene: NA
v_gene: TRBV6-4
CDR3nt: TGTGCCAGCAGTGACTCGTGGGGAAAGCAGTACTTC
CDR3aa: CASSDSWGKQYF

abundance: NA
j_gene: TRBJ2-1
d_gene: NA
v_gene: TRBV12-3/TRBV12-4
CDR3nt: TGTGCCAGCAGTTTAAAGGCGGACGAGCAGTTCTTC
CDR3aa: CASSLKADEQFF